Listed below are T cell receptor beta chains from one sample, sequenced in a study of blood T cell repertoires in COVID-19. Generated by immunoSEQ multiplex PCR, the TCRdb table keeps only in-frame clones and is missing some. The sample carries about 35,000 clones, roughly 82% recorded once. Material for sequencing was peripheral blood. These receptors all come from an elderly man with active or convalescent COVID-19. Both conserved end residues are part of each CDR3. The D gene is left open where the match is weak. Clone size appears in some rows only: once, few, many, or a class for an expanded clone.

d_gene: TRBD1; v_gene: TRBV5-1; abundance: NA; j_gene: TRBJ2-2; CDR3aa: CATGTENTGELFF; CDR3nt: TGCGCCACCGGGACAGAAAACACCGGGGAGCTGTTTTTT
d_gene: TRBD1; v_gene: TRBV7-2; abundance: NA; j_gene: TRBJ1-5; CDR3aa: CASSVGQDQPQHF; CDR3nt: TGTGCCAGCAGCGTAGGACAGGATCAGCCCCAGCATTTT
d_gene: TRBD1; v_gene: TRBV7-2; abundance: once; j_gene: TRBJ1-6; CDR3aa: CASSLDTGGVRAGDSPLHF; CDR3nt: TGTGCCAGCAGCCTCGATACAGGGGGCGTTAGGGCAGGTGATTCACCCCTCCACTTT
d_gene: NA; v_gene: TRBV5-8; abundance: NA; j_gene: TRBJ2-3; CDR3aa: CASSLGGHTQYF; CDR3nt: TGTGCCAGCAGCTTGGGCGGCCATACGCAGTATTTT
d_gene: TRBD1; v_gene: TRBV19; abundance: NA; j_gene: TRBJ2-2; CDR3aa: CASSPWTGGGGELFF; CDR3nt: TGTGCCAGTAGTCCCTGGACAGGGGGCGGCGGGGAGCTGTTTTTT
d_gene: TRBD2; v_gene: TRBV19; abundance: NA; j_gene: TRBJ2-3; CDR3aa: CASSSGGLTTDTQYF; CDR3nt: TGTGCCAGTAGTAGCGGGGGGCTAACGACAGATACGCAGTATTTT
d_gene: NA; v_gene: TRBV18; abundance: few; j_gene: TRBJ2-1; CDR3aa: CASSPDSVNEQFF; CDR3nt: TGTGCCAGCTCACCAGACAGTGTGAATGAGCAGTTCTTC
d_gene: NA; v_gene: TRBV27; abundance: once; j_gene: TRBJ2-2; CDR3aa: CASSFPGVVGNTGELFF; CDR3nt: TGTGCCAGCAGTTTTCCGGGAGTGGTCGGGAACACCGGGGAGCTGTTTTTT
d_gene: NA; v_gene: TRBV2; abundance: NA; j_gene: TRBJ2-7; CDR3aa: CASSALQGSYEQYF; CDR3nt: TGTGCCAGCAGTGCGCTGCAGGGGTCCTACGAGCAGTACTTC
d_gene: TRBD2; v_gene: TRBV18; abundance: few; j_gene: TRBJ2-2; CDR3aa: CASSPKGSGTTTGELFF; CDR3nt: TGTGCCAGCTCCCCTAAAGGTAGCGGGACAACGACCGGGGAGCTGTTTTTT
d_gene: TRBD1; v_gene: TRBV27; abundance: NA; j_gene: TRBJ1-2; CDR3aa: CATLNRDSDYGYTF; CDR3nt: TGTGCCACCTTAAACCGGGACAGCGATTATGGCTACACCTTC
d_gene: NA; v_gene: TRBV6-2/TRBV6-3; abundance: NA; j_gene: TRBJ2-7; CDR3aa: CASSLLRTYEQYF; CDR3nt: TGTGCCAGCAGCTTACTACGAACCTACGAGCAGTACTTC
d_gene: NA; v_gene: TRBV6-2/TRBV6-3; abundance: NA; j_gene: TRBJ1-2; CDR3aa: CASSYSNRRGYTF; CDR3nt: TGTGCCAGCAGTTACTCGAACAGGCGGGGCTACACCTTC
d_gene: TRBD2; v_gene: TRBV10-2; abundance: once; j_gene: TRBJ2-5; CDR3aa: CASRIAGQETQYF; CDR3nt: TGCGCCAGCAGAATAGCGGGACAAGAGACCCAGTACTTC
d_gene: TRBD2; v_gene: TRBV3-1/TRBV3-2; abundance: NA; j_gene: TRBJ2-3; CDR3aa: CASSRRTSGRVADTQYF; CDR3nt: TGTGCCAGCAGTCGGAGGACTAGCGGGAGAGTGGCAGATACGCAGTATTTT
d_gene: TRBD1; v_gene: TRBV30; abundance: NA; j_gene: TRBJ2-7; CDR3aa: CARSPGQGPYEQYF; CDR3nt: TGTGCCCGGAGTCCCGGACAGGGACCCTACGAGCAGTACTTC
d_gene: NA; v_gene: TRBV29-1; abundance: NA; j_gene: TRBJ2-3; CDR3aa: CSAEPRGTDTQYF; CDR3nt: TGCAGCGCAGAACCCAGGGGCACAGATACGCAGTATTTT
d_gene: NA; v_gene: TRBV29-1; abundance: once; j_gene: TRBJ1-1; CDR3aa: CSVESEDTEAFF; CDR3nt: TGCAGCGTTGAGTCCGAGGACACTGAAGCTTTCTTT
d_gene: NA; v_gene: TRBV2; abundance: NA; j_gene: TRBJ1-2; CDR3aa: CASSQGINYGYTF; CDR3nt: TGTGCCAGCAGTCAGGGCATTAACTATGGCTACACCTTC
d_gene: TRBD1; v_gene: TRBV19; abundance: NA; j_gene: TRBJ1-5; CDR3aa: CASSHTGGSGQPQHF; CDR3nt: TGTGCCAGTAGTCACACAGGGGGCTCGGGTCAGCCCCAGCATTTT
d_gene: TRBD2; v_gene: TRBV6-1; abundance: once; j_gene: TRBJ2-3; CDR3aa: CASSDGAGATDTQYF; CDR3nt: TGTGCCAGCAGTGATGGAGCGGGGGCCACAGATACGCAGTATTTT
d_gene: NA; v_gene: TRBV30; abundance: NA; j_gene: TRBJ1-3; CDR3aa: CAWSVTLFSGNTIYF; CDR3nt: TGTGCCTGGAGTGTAACTCTTTTCTCTGGAAACACCATATATTTT
d_gene: NA; v_gene: TRBV5-1; abundance: NA; j_gene: TRBJ2-1; CDR3aa: CASSLRPTTDNEQFF; CDR3nt: TGCGCCAGCAGCTTAAGGCCTACTACCGACAATGAGCAGTTCTTC
d_gene: NA; v_gene: TRBV3-1/TRBV3-2; abundance: NA; j_gene: TRBJ2-1; CDR3aa: CASSQKVSNEQFF; CDR3nt: TGTGCCAGCAGCCAAAAAGTTAGCAATGAGCAGTTCTTC
d_gene: TRBD1; v_gene: TRBV5-1; abundance: NA; j_gene: TRBJ2-1; CDR3aa: CASSLAVDRVREQFF; CDR3nt: TGCGCCAGCAGCCTCGCAGTGGACAGGGTGAGGGAGCAGTTCTTC
d_gene: NA; v_gene: TRBV5-4; abundance: NA; j_gene: TRBJ2-2; CDR3aa: CASSQTLTGELFF; CDR3nt: TGTGCCAGCAGCCAGACTTTAACCGGGGAGCTGTTTTTT
d_gene: TRBD2; v_gene: TRBV18; abundance: NA; j_gene: TRBJ2-1; CDR3aa: CASSPLAGGPGDEQFF; CDR3nt: TGTGCCAGCTCACCGCTAGCGGGAGGGCCAGGGGATGAGCAGTTCTTC
d_gene: NA; v_gene: TRBV7-8; abundance: NA; j_gene: TRBJ2-7; CDR3aa: CASRPLYGSSSYEQYF; CDR3nt: TGTGCCAGCAGGCCCCTGTACGGGTCGAGCTCCTACGAGCAGTACTTC
d_gene: NA; v_gene: TRBV6-6; abundance: few; j_gene: TRBJ1-5; CDR3aa: CASRRTGDSNQPQHF; CDR3nt: TGTGCCAGCAGGAGAACGGGAGATAGCAATCAGCCCCAGCATTTT
d_gene: NA; v_gene: TRBV6-4; abundance: few; j_gene: TRBJ2-1; CDR3aa: CASSVSRAPPYNEQFF; CDR3nt: TGTGCCAGCAGTGTGTCCAGGGCTCCTCCCTACAATGAGCAGTTCTTC
d_gene: NA; v_gene: TRBV6-5; abundance: hyperexpanded; j_gene: TRBJ2-6; CDR3aa: CASSSGYSGANVLTF; CDR3nt: TGTGCCAGCAGTAGCGGGTACTCTGGGGCCAACGTCCTGACTTTC
d_gene: TRBD1; v_gene: TRBV2; abundance: NA; j_gene: TRBJ2-7; CDR3aa: CASTPEGQGGAYEQYF; CDR3nt: TGTGCCAGCACTCCCGAAGGACAGGGAGGCGCCTACGAGCAGTACTTC
d_gene: NA; v_gene: TRBV6-5; abundance: NA; j_gene: TRBJ1-1; CDR3aa: CASHEGLTEAFF; CDR3nt: TGTGCCAGCCACGAGGGATTGACTGAAGCTTTCTTT
d_gene: TRBD1; v_gene: TRBV24-1; abundance: NA; j_gene: TRBJ2-5; CDR3aa: CATSEPPTGARQETQYF; CDR3nt: TGTGCCACCAGTGAGCCCCCCACAGGGGCCAGACAAGAGACCCAGTACTTC
d_gene: TRBD2; v_gene: TRBV9; abundance: NA; j_gene: TRBJ2-5; CDR3aa: CASSLRANKGGGSQETQYF; CDR3nt: TGTGCCAGCAGCCTAAGGGCAAATAAAGGCGGGGGGTCGCAAGAGACCCAGTACTTC
d_gene: NA; v_gene: TRBV30; abundance: NA; j_gene: TRBJ1-5; CDR3aa: CAWSGAGSGQPQHF; CDR3nt: TGTGCCTGGAGTGGGGCAGGGTCGGGTCAGCCCCAGCATTTT
d_gene: NA; v_gene: TRBV15; abundance: NA; j_gene: TRBJ1-2; CDR3aa: CATSRGNRENYGYTF; CDR3nt: TGTGCCACCAGCAGAGGGAACAGGGAGAACTATGGCTACACCTTC
d_gene: NA; v_gene: TRBV28; abundance: NA; j_gene: TRBJ2-1; CDR3aa: CASSSLARAYNEQFF; CDR3nt: TGTGCCAGCAGTTCCCTAGCTAGGGCCTACAATGAGCAGTTCTTC
d_gene: TRBD2; v_gene: TRBV6-4; abundance: NA; j_gene: TRBJ2-7; CDR3aa: CASGRAGGIDSYEQYF; CDR3nt: TGTGCCAGCGGACGGGCGGGGGGGATCGACTCCTACGAGCAGTACTTC
d_gene: NA; v_gene: TRBV6-5; abundance: NA; j_gene: TRBJ2-3; CDR3aa: CASSPRGGDTQYF; CDR3nt: TGTGCCAGCAGTCCCCGGGGAGGAGATACGCAGTATTTT